These 11 T cell receptor beta chains originate from one sample sequenced in a study of T cells in narcolepsy. Sequenced by immunoSEQ multiplex PCR; TCRdb stores in-frame clones only, minus some. In the table there are about 30,000 clones, roughly four fifths of which are singletons. Input material: CD45RA- memory CD4+ T cells from PBMCs. The receptors come from a human donor with narcolepsy.

This chain links TRBV18 with TRBJ1-1; no firm D call. V gave up 6 bases and J gave up 2 bases, with 13 bases separating them. The CDR3 has 14 amino acids. The V gene's germline CDR1 is KGHSH and CDR2 LQKENI. The CDR3 region has the DNA TGTGCCAGCTCGGCCGGGAGAACTAACACTGAAGCTTTCTTT. Its translation is CASSAGRTNTEAFF.

This clone has a single count. This chain connects TRBV6-1 to TRBJ2-2; no firm D call. Trimming pared 5 bases from V and 4 bases from J, leaving 5 bases between. The germline V gene has CDR1 MNHNS and CDR2 SASEGT. The CDR3 sequence is 12 residues long. CDR3 sequence reads: CASSSPTGELFF. The CDR3 DNA reads as TGTGCCAGCAGTTCCCCCACCGGGGAGCTGTTTTTT.

The chain uses TRBV6-5 and TRBJ1-5; 8 bases match TRBD1. The junction had 3 bases not matched to a gene; V was cut back by 5 bases and J by 3 bases. The germline gives CDR1 MNHEY, CDR2 SVGAGI. This CDR3 has 14 amino acids. The CDR3, as DNA: TGTGCCAGCAGTGCGGACAGGGACAATCAGCCCCAGCATTTT. This codes for CASSADRDNQPQHF.

The CDR3 reads CASSQGRGNSYGYTF. The CDR3 bases are TGTGCCAGCAGCCAAGGACGAGGGAATAGCTATGGCTACACCTTC. This chain links TRBV14 with TRBJ1-2; no firm D call. Germline loops: CDR1 SGHDN, CDR2 FVKESK. The CDR3 length is 15 residues. Trimming left V 1 base short and J 4 bases short, with 13 bases between.

This chain joins TRBV18 and TRBJ2-1, with TRBD2 identical over 7 bases. The trim removed 5 bases at V and 6 bases at J, leaving 10 bases unmatched. The CDR3 consists of 15 residues. Looked up from germline, CDR1 is KGHSH and CDR2 is LQKENI. The CDR3 sequence is CASSSSGTTTNEQFF. CDR3 nucleotides: TGTGCCAGCTCATCGTCCGGGACTACCACCAATGAGCAGTTCTTC.

In this sample, this clone turned up once. V and J are TRBV6-5 and TRBJ1-3; TRBD1 aligns across 8 bases. Germline lookup yields CDR1 MNHEY and CDR2 SVGAGI. J was trimmed by 4 bases and V by 7 bases; bases with no gene match: 6. The CDR3 contains 14 residues. The chain's CDR3 is CASIQGAGGNTIYF. The CDR3 bases are TGTGCCAGCATTCAGGGGGCAGGAGGAAACACCATATATTTT.

J is TRBJ2-3 and V is TRBV5-1, with D possibly TRBD2 on 7 matching bases. The V and J ends lost 0 bases and 0 bases respectively, with 11 bases between them. This CDR3 region has 16 residues. CDR1 SGHRS and CDR2 YFSETQ come from the germline V gene. CDR3 coding DNA: TGCGCCAGCAGCTTGGGGGCGGGGGCCAGCACAGATACGCAGTATTTT. As protein: CASSLGAGASTDTQYF.

The gene calls are TRBV10-2 and TRBJ2-5, with D maybe TRBD1 (6 bases). Gene TRBJ2-7 matches the end of the DNA better, so the J call may be wrong. The CDR3 is 12 residues long. Germline values: CDR1 WSHSY, CDR2 SAAADI. The CDR3 protein is CASSDRGFEQYF. Written as DNA, the CDR3 is TGCGCCAGCAGTGACAGGGGCTTCGAGCAGTACTTC.

The chain joins TRBV5-1 to TRBJ1-1; 8 bases match TRBD1. Germline CDR1 SGHRS, CDR2 YFSETQ. V shed 3 bases and J 1 base; nucleotides not matched to a gene: 8. This CDR3 is 16 amino acids long. CDR3 residues: CASSSPQGARNTEAFF. The CDR3 bases are TGCGCCAGCAGCTCTCCTCAGGGGGCTAGGAACACTGAAGCTTTCTTT.

The gene calls are TRBV28 and TRBJ1-5; D is possibly TRBD1 (5 bases). Trimming cost V 6 bases and J 7 bases, with 16 bases left between them. The CDR3 is made up of 14 amino acids. The germline gives CDR1 MDHEN, CDR2 SYDVKM. CDR3 DNA: TGTGCCAGCAGACACCACGGGGGTGAACAGCCCCAGCATTTT. Its translation: CASRHHGGEQPQHF.

The chain carries TRBV2 and TRBJ1-3; D gene unclear. V lost 0 bases to trimming and J lost 9 bases, with 9 bases between them. The CDR3 runs 13 residues. Germline V CDR1 and CDR2: SNHLY, FYNNEI. CDR3 nucleotide sequence: TGTGCCAGCAGTGAAGCAAGGCGCGTCACCATATATTTT. It codes for CASSEARRVTIYF. Using reference TRBV2 and TRBJ1-3 for the parts outside the CDR3, the full variable domain is EPEVTQTPSHQVTQMGQEVILRCVPISNHLYFYWYRQILGQKVEFLVSFYNNEISEKSEIFDDQFSVERPDGSNFTLKIRSTKLEDSAMYFCASSEARRVTIYFGEGSWLTVV.